These T cell receptor beta chains were read from a single sample in a study of blood T cells in healthy people across ages. TCRdb re-analysed the 5' RACE reads in MiXCR, keeping a single row per CDR3 protein. Of about 1.4 million distinct CDR3 sequences listed, 55% to 75% are singletons. The source material was blood. Receptor source: a man younger than 35 in good health. CDR3s include the opening cysteine and the closing phenylalanine or tryptophan. A D gene is named only where the DNA matches it firmly. Only part of the rows carry a size: once, few, many, or a class if the clone is expanded.

CDR3 length: 14
V gene: TRBV13
clone size: .
D gene: .
J gene: TRBJ2-5
CDR3 DNA: TGTGCCAGCAGCTCCCTAAGCGGCCAAGAGACCCAGTACTTC
CDR3 protein: CASSSLSGQETQYF

CDR3 length: 17
V gene: TRBV4-2
clone size: .
D gene: .
J gene: TRBJ1-5
CDR3 DNA: TGTGCCAGCAGCCAAGGGGGCGGGGACACGATCAATCAGCCCCAGCATTTT
CDR3 protein: CASSQGGGDTINQPQHF

CDR3 length: 18
V gene: TRBV5-6
clone size: .
D gene: .
J gene: TRBJ2-4
CDR3 DNA: TGTGCCAGCAGCATAACATACAGGGATTCTCTAGCCAAAAACATTCAGTACTTC
CDR3 protein: CASSITYRDSLAKNIQYF

CDR3 length: 16
V gene: TRBV7-2
clone size: .
D gene: TRBD2
J gene: TRBJ2-5
CDR3 DNA: TGTGCCAGCAGCTATGAGGGGACTAGCGGGGGACAGACCCAGTACTTC
CDR3 protein: CASSYEGTSGGQTQYF

CDR3 length: 12
V gene: TRBV27
clone size: few
D gene: .
J gene: TRBJ2-7
CDR3 DNA: TGTGCCAGCATGGGACCCTCTGAGGAGCAGTACTTC
CDR3 protein: CASMGPSEEQYF

CDR3 length: 11
V gene: TRBV29-1
clone size: few
D gene: .
J gene: TRBJ2-1
CDR3 DNA: TGCAGCGACACCCCGGGGGCTGAGCAGTTCTTC
CDR3 protein: CSDTPGAEQFF

CDR3 length: 16
V gene: TRBV28
clone size: .
D gene: .
J gene: TRBJ2-2
CDR3 DNA: TGTGCCAGCAGTTCCTATTCCAAAGGGGAAACCGGGGAGCTGTTTTTT
CDR3 protein: CASSSYSKGETGELFF

CDR3 length: 16
V gene: TRBV28
clone size: .
D gene: .
J gene: TRBJ2-7
CDR3 DNA: TGTGCCAGCAGTTTGGCCCCGATAGTAAGCTCCTACGAGCAGTACTTC
CDR3 protein: CASSLAPIVSSYEQYF

CDR3 length: 15
V gene: TRBV20-1
clone size: .
D gene: .
J gene: TRBJ1-3
CDR3 DNA: TGCAGTGCCAGAAAACCAGAAGACTCTGGAAACACCATATATTTT
CDR3 protein: CSARKPEDSGNTIYF

CDR3 length: 12
V gene: TRBV7-9
clone size: .
D gene: .
J gene: TRBJ2-2
CDR3 DNA: TGTGCCAGCAGCTATGTCCCCGGGGAGCTGTTTTTT
CDR3 protein: CASSYVPGELFF

CDR3 length: 13
V gene: TRBV28
clone size: .
D gene: .
J gene: TRBJ2-5
CDR3 DNA: TGTGCCAGCAGTTACAGGGTAGCGAATGAGCAGTACTTC
CDR3 protein: CASSYRVANEQYF

CDR3 length: 15
V gene: TRBV7-2
clone size: .
D gene: TRBD1
J gene: TRBJ1-2
CDR3 DNA: TGTGCCAGCAGCTCAGGGGGACAGTACCCCTATGGCTACACCTTC
CDR3 protein: CASSSGGQYPYGYTF

CDR3 length: 16
V gene: TRBV7-2
clone size: few
D gene: TRBD2
J gene: TRBJ2-7
CDR3 DNA: TGTGCCAGCAGCCTGCCGGTGAGCGGGATAAACTACGAGCAGTACTTC
CDR3 protein: CASSLPVSGINYEQYF

CDR3 length: 15
V gene: TRBV28
clone size: many
D gene: .
J gene: TRBJ2-5
CDR3 DNA: TGTGCCAGCAGTTTGGCGGAAGGAGTTCAAGAGACCCAGTACTTC
CDR3 protein: CASSLAEGVQETQYF

CDR3 length: 11
V gene: TRBV9
clone size: .
D gene: .
J gene: TRBJ1-4
CDR3 DNA: TGTGCCACCCCTTCGGATGAAAAACTGTTTTTT
CDR3 protein: CATPSDEKLFF

CDR3 length: 14
V gene: TRBV12-3/TRBV12-4
clone size: .
D gene: .
J gene: TRBJ1-5
CDR3 DNA: TGTGCCAGCAGTTTGATGGGGGGTAATCAGCCCCAGCATTTT
CDR3 protein: CASSLMGGNQPQHF

CDR3 length: 15
V gene: TRBV15
clone size: few
D gene: .
J gene: TRBJ1-1
CDR3 DNA: TGTGCCACCAGCAGAGATTCTACGAGGGGCACTGAAGCTTTCTTT
CDR3 protein: CATSRDSTRGTEAFF

CDR3 length: 17
V gene: TRBV27
clone size: .
D gene: .
J gene: TRBJ2-5
CDR3 DNA: TGTACCAGCAGGGCATATTTAAATCAGGGTGGACAAGAGACCCAGTACTTC
CDR3 protein: CTSRAYLNQGGQETQYF

CDR3 length: 16
V gene: TRBV6-5
clone size: few
D gene: .
J gene: TRBJ1-2
CDR3 DNA: TGTGCCAGCAGTTCCCTAACGGGCTGGGCGAACTATGGCTACACCTTC
CDR3 protein: CASSSLTGWANYGYTF

CDR3 length: 15
V gene: TRBV10-3
clone size: few
D gene: .
J gene: TRBJ2-1
CDR3 DNA: TGTGCCATCAGTGATCGGGCGGGCCCCTACAATGAGCAGTTCTTC
CDR3 protein: CAISDRAGPYNEQFF

CDR3 length: 13
V gene: TRBV20-1
clone size: once
D gene: .
J gene: TRBJ1-2
CDR3 DNA: TGCAGTGCTAGGCCCCCAGGGGCCTATGGCTACACCTTC
CDR3 protein: CSARPPGAYGYTF

CDR3 length: 13
V gene: TRBV7-2
clone size: few
D gene: TRBD1
J gene: TRBJ2-1
CDR3 DNA: TGTGCCAGCAGCTCACAGGGGATGGGTGAGCAGTTCTTC
CDR3 protein: CASSSQGMGEQFF

CDR3 length: 15
V gene: TRBV5-1
clone size: .
D gene: .
J gene: TRBJ2-5
CDR3 DNA: TGCACCAGCAGCTTGGAAGGACGAGTACAAGAGACCCAGTACTTC
CDR3 protein: CTSSLEGRVQETQYF

CDR3 length: 17
V gene: TRBV5-6
clone size: .
D gene: TRBD1
J gene: TRBJ1-4
CDR3 DNA: TGTGCCAGCAGCATAAGTGGACAGGGGGCCGGTAATGAAAAACTGTTTTTT
CDR3 protein: CASSISGQGAGNEKLFF

CDR3 length: 15
V gene: TRBV27
clone size: .
D gene: TRBD1
J gene: TRBJ2-7
CDR3 DNA: TGTGCCAGCAGTTTAGGTGGACAGGTGGGCAACGAGCAGTACTTC
CDR3 protein: CASSLGGQVGNEQYF

CDR3 length: 14
V gene: TRBV28
clone size: .
D gene: .
J gene: TRBJ2-7
CDR3 DNA: TGTGCCAGCAGTGACCCTTTACTAGGCTGGGAGCAGTACTTC
CDR3 protein: CASSDPLLGWEQYF

CDR3 length: 14
V gene: TRBV6-5
clone size: .
D gene: .
J gene: TRBJ2-1
CDR3 DNA: TGTGCCAGCACCCACCTGAGGGGTTACAATGAGCAGTTCTTC
CDR3 protein: CASTHLRGYNEQFF

CDR3 length: 17
V gene: TRBV4-1
clone size: .
D gene: .
J gene: TRBJ1-5
CDR3 DNA: TGCGCCAGCAGCCAAGATTCGGCATTTTATAGCAACCAGCCCCAGCATTTT
CDR3 protein: CASSQDSAFYSNQPQHF

CDR3 length: 15
V gene: TRBV14
clone size: few
D gene: .
J gene: TRBJ2-6
CDR3 DNA: TGTGCCAGCAGCCAGTTAGACTCTGGGGCCAACGTCCTGACTTTC
CDR3 protein: CASSQLDSGANVLTF

CDR3 length: 14
V gene: TRBV4-3
clone size: .
D gene: .
J gene: TRBJ2-1
CDR3 DNA: TGCGCCAGCAGCCAAGGAGTGGGGACATCCGAGCAGTTCTTC
CDR3 protein: CASSQGVGTSEQFF

CDR3 length: 11
V gene: TRBV12-3/TRBV12-4
clone size: many
D gene: .
J gene: TRBJ2-7
CDR3 DNA: TGCGCCAGCAGCCTTGGACTTGAGCAGTACTTC
CDR3 protein: CASSLGLEQYF

CDR3 length: 14
V gene: TRBV29-1
clone size: .
D gene: .
J gene: TRBJ2-1
CDR3 DNA: TGCAGCGTTGAAGACACGGACCGCTACAATGAGCAGTTCTTC
CDR3 protein: CSVEDTDRYNEQFF

CDR3 length: 14
V gene: TRBV11-1
clone size: .
D gene: .
J gene: TRBJ2-5
CDR3 DNA: TGTGCCAGCAGCGGAAGGGACCGAAGGGAGACCCAGTACTTC
CDR3 protein: CASSGRDRRETQYF

CDR3 length: 14
V gene: TRBV4-3
clone size: few
D gene: .
J gene: TRBJ2-4
CDR3 DNA: TGCGCCAGCAGCCAGGATACCGACGGACTCTTTCAGTACTTC
CDR3 protein: CASSQDTDGLFQYF

CDR3 length: 13
V gene: TRBV6-5
clone size: .
D gene: .
J gene: TRBJ2-5
CDR3 DNA: TGTGCCGGCAGTCAACCCGGGACTTCGGGGCAGTACTTC
CDR3 protein: CAGSQPGTSGQYF

CDR3 length: 14
V gene: TRBV15
clone size: .
D gene: .
J gene: TRBJ2-4
CDR3 DNA: TGTGCCACCAGCAAGGCATCCCGGGGGAACATTCAGTACTTC
CDR3 protein: CATSKASRGNIQYF

CDR3 length: 15
V gene: TRBV2
clone size: .
D gene: .
J gene: TRBJ1-5
CDR3 DNA: TGTGCCAGCAGTGAACGAGGAAGAAGCAATCAGCCCCAGCATTTT
CDR3 protein: CASSERGRSNQPQHF

CDR3 length: 16
V gene: TRBV6-6
clone size: .
D gene: .
J gene: TRBJ1-3
CDR3 DNA: TGTGCCAGCAGTTACCAAGGACAGACCTCTGGAAACACCATATATTTT
CDR3 protein: CASSYQGQTSGNTIYF

CDR3 length: 15
V gene: TRBV6-4
clone size: few
D gene: TRBD2
J gene: TRBJ2-7
CDR3 DNA: TGTGCCAGCAGTGAAAGCGGGGGCAGCTCCTACGAGCAGTACTTC
CDR3 protein: CASSESGGSSYEQYF

CDR3 length: 16
V gene: TRBV9
clone size: few
D gene: .
J gene: TRBJ2-7
CDR3 DNA: TGTGCCAGCAGCGCAGGGGCCGGGACTCCCGGCTACGAGCAGTACTTC
CDR3 protein: CASSAGAGTPGYEQYF

CDR3 length: 13
V gene: TRBV29-1
clone size: few
D gene: TRBD1
J gene: TRBJ2-7
CDR3 DNA: TGCAGCGTTGAAGAGGGACAGGGCTACGAGCAGTACTTC
CDR3 protein: CSVEEGQGYEQYF

CDR3 length: 15
V gene: TRBV3-1
clone size: few
D gene: TRBD1
J gene: TRBJ2-7
CDR3 DNA: TGTGCCAGCAGCCGGGACAGGACCCCATCCTACGAGCAGTACTTC
CDR3 protein: CASSRDRTPSYEQYF

CDR3 length: 14
V gene: TRBV15
clone size: .
D gene: .
J gene: TRBJ1-1
CDR3 DNA: TGTGCCGCCAGCAGAGATGGGGCGGCCACTGAAGCTTTCTTT
CDR3 protein: CAASRDGAATEAFF

CDR3 length: 14
V gene: TRBV2
clone size: .
D gene: .
J gene: TRBJ1-1
CDR3 DNA: TGTGCCAGCAGTGACCCCGACGGTCACACTGAAGCTTTCTTT
CDR3 protein: CASSDPDGHTEAFF

CDR3 length: 15
V gene: TRBV5-1
clone size: once
D gene: TRBD2
J gene: TRBJ2-3
CDR3 DNA: TGCGCCAGCAGTATTAGCGGGAGAGGGACAGATACGCAGTATTTT
CDR3 protein: CASSISGRGTDTQYF

CDR3 length: 16
V gene: TRBV4-3
clone size: .
D gene: .
J gene: TRBJ1-2
CDR3 DNA: TGCGCCAGCAGCCAAGACCCGGGGAGGAGGGGTTATGGCTACACCTTC
CDR3 protein: CASSQDPGRRGYGYTF

CDR3 length: 15
V gene: TRBV10-3
clone size: .
D gene: TRBD1
J gene: TRBJ1-5
CDR3 DNA: TGTGCCATCCGCGAGACAGGGGATAACAATCAGCCCCAGCATTTT
CDR3 protein: CAIRETGDNNQPQHF

CDR3 length: 15
V gene: TRBV10-3
clone size: .
D gene: TRBD1
J gene: TRBJ2-1
CDR3 DNA: TGTGCCATCAGTGAGCTTGGACAGGGGGTCAATGAGCAGTTCTTC
CDR3 protein: CAISELGQGVNEQFF

CDR3 length: 11
V gene: TRBV4-1
clone size: .
D gene: .
J gene: TRBJ2-7
CDR3 DNA: TGCGCCAGCAGCCAAAGCCTCGAGCAGTACTTC
CDR3 protein: CASSQSLEQYF

CDR3 length: 16
V gene: TRBV28
clone size: .
D gene: .
J gene: TRBJ2-6
CDR3 DNA: TGTGCCAGCACTTCGATGGGTAACTCTGGGGCCAACGTCCTGACTTTC
CDR3 protein: CASTSMGNSGANVLTF

CDR3 length: 14
V gene: TRBV20-1
clone size: .
D gene: .
J gene: TRBJ1-1
CDR3 DNA: TGCAGTGCCCCCACGGATCCCATGAACACTGAAGCTTTCTTT
CDR3 protein: CSAPTDPMNTEAFF

CDR3 length: 17
V gene: TRBV4-3
clone size: .
D gene: TRBD2
J gene: TRBJ2-3
CDR3 DNA: TGCGCCAGCAGCCAAGTTTATCGGGGGGGACGCACAGATACGCAGTATTTT
CDR3 protein: CASSQVYRGGRTDTQYF